This TCR beta chain derives from a study of blood T cell repertoires in COVID-19. The overall study: There were acute and convalescent COVID-19 samples, and they came from the United States, Italy and Spain. PBMCs, B-cell-depleted T cells, or T cells were the source of the cDNA or gDNA that made up the material.

In the study's own analysis: Amplification with reference gene primers provided the estimates of nucleated cell counts. Method: immunoSEQ multiplex PCR; TCRdb's copy keeps in-frame clones and lacks some. V and J calls and clone size come straight from that table; D and trimming were deduced from the DNA. The table includes about 160,000 clones, roughly 79% detected once. The V and J ends lost 6 bases and 4 bases respectively, with 18 bases between them. Per germline, CDR1 LNHDA and CDR2 SQIVND (reference sequence). CDR3 size: 15 residues. Sequenced: peripheral blood. This receptor was obtained from a woman over 75 with acute or convalescent COVID-19. The chain links TRBV19 to TRBJ1-1; possible D gene TRBD1, 6 bases. The chain's CDR3 is CASRPRAGVSTEAFF. In nucleotides, the CDR3 is TGTGCCAGTAGGCCGAGGGCAGGGGTGAGCACTGAAGCTTTCTTT.